This entry lists 21 T cell receptor beta chains sequenced from one sample in a study of monozygotic twins with cystic fibrosis. Only in-frame clones appear in the TCRdb table, and some are missing; sequencing was by immunoSEQ multiplex PCR. The sample holds approximately 14,000 clones, 85% to 90% seen once. Source material: blood. The origin of the receptors is a boy younger than 18 with cystic fibrosis.

The chain employs TRBV5-1 and TRBJ2-3, with D perhaps being TRBD1 or TRBD2 (6 bases each). The germline gives CDR1 SGHRS, CDR2 YFSETQ. This CDR3 region has 14 residues. With 0 bases removed from V and 6 bases from J, the gap between germline ends came to 11 bases. The CDR3 loop reads CASSLVGGPDTQYF. The CDR3 DNA reads as TGCGCCAGCAGCTTGGTCGGGGGCCCCGATACGCAGTATTTT.

The chain has TRBV19 and TRBJ1-4, with D perhaps matching TRBD1 (5 bases). The CDR3 extends over 16 amino acids. Deletions cut 5 bases from V and 0 bases from J, with 13 bases between. From germline, CDR1 is LNHDA and CDR2 SQIVND (reference sequence). Written as DNA, the CDR3 is TGTGCCAGTAGTCTCAGAGACAGTGCAACTAATGAAAAACTGTTTTTT. Its protein is CASSLRDSATNEKLFF.

CDR3 residues: CASSSQLGGPRDTQYF. The CDR3 DNA sequence: TGTGCCAGCAGCTCGCAACTAGGAGGGCCCAGAGATACGCAGTATTTT. The chain links TRBV13 to TRBJ2-3; D may be TRBD2 (6 bases). Per germline, CDR1 PRHDT and CDR2 FYEKMQ (reference sequence). CDR3 size: 16 residues. The germline V and J ends were trimmed by 4 bases and 5 bases, with 19 bases remaining between them.

This rearrangement joins TRBV27 to TRBJ2-1, with TRBD2 as a possible D gene (6 bases). This CDR3 contains 15 residues. CDR1 and CDR2 from the germline V gene are MNHEY and SMNVEV (reference sequence). V was pared by 1 base and J by 6 bases, with 13 bases between. CDR3 bases: TGTGCCAGCAGTTTATTCGGGGGATTGGTCAATGAGCAGTTCTTC. Translation gives CASSLFGGLVNEQFF.

This sequence joins TRBV11-2 and TRBJ2-5; TRBD2 matches 10 bases. The CDR3 length is 18 residues. V shed 3 bases and J 1 base; nucleotides not matched to a gene: 11. In germline, CDR1 is SGHAT, CDR2 FQNNGV. CDR3 DNA sequence: TGTGCCAGCAGCTTCCAAGGGGGTCTAGCGGGAGTCCAAGAGACCCAGTACTTC. Its protein product is CASSFQGGLAGVQETQYF.

The chain joins TRBV19 to TRBJ2-1; TRBD1 might be the D (5 bases). This CDR3 spans 15 amino acids. CDR1 and CDR2 from the germline V gene are LNHDA and SQIVND (reference sequence). Trimming took off 0 bases at V and 7 bases at J, with 13 bases between the two ends. The CDR3 nucleotides read TGTGCCAGTAGTATAGACAGGGCAACCGGTAATGAGCAGTTCTTC. Encoded protein: CASSIDRATGNEQFF.

V usage is TRBV2 and J usage is TRBJ1-1; no clear D gene. The CDR3 is 13 residues long. V lost 4 bases to trimming and J lost 8 bases, with 14 bases between them. Germline CDR1 reads SNHLY; CDR2 reads FYNNEI. In DNA, the CDR3 is TGTGCCAGCAGTGGTTTAAGGGCAGGCGAAGCTTTCTTT. This encodes CASSGLRAGEAFF.

V and J are TRBV28 and TRBJ1-2; no clear D gene. Germline V CDR1 and CDR2: MDHEN, SYDVKM. The V gene lost 6 bases and the J gene lost 2 bases, with 16 bases spanning the gap. The CDR3 totals 15 residues. CDR3 amino acids: CASSLVGWTNYGYTF. The CDR3 nucleotides read TGTGCCAGCAGCCTCGTCGGTTGGACCAACTATGGCTACACCTTC.

This sequence joins TRBV7-9 and TRBJ2-3, with D perhaps given as TRBD1 or TRBD2 (5 bases each). Germline loops: CDR1 SEHNR, CDR2 FQNEAQ (reference sequence). V was pared by 1 base and J by 7 bases, with 18 bases between. The CDR3 spans 16 residues. The CDR3 nucleotides are TGTGCCAGCAGCTTAGTCGGGTCCACCTGGGGGAATACGCAGTATTTT. Translating it yields CASSLVGSTWGNTQYF.

The chain links TRBV25-1 to TRBJ2-7, with D possibly being TRBD2 (6 bases). Trimming left V 6 bases short and J 3 bases short, with 12 bases between. There are 13 residues in the CDR3. The germline CDR1 and CDR2 sequences are MGHDK and SYGVNS. The DNA for the CDR3 is TGTGCCAGCAGGCTGGGGGGAAACTACGAGCAGTACTTC. It translates to CASRLGGNYEQYF.

The rearrangement uses TRBV7-9 and TRBJ1-1, with D possibly being TRBD1 (5 bases). The V end lost 6 bases, the J end lost 4 bases, and 18 bases lay between the germline ends. There are 15 residues in the CDR3. Per germline, CDR1 SEHNR and CDR2 FQNEAQ (reference sequence). The DNA for the CDR3 is TGTGCCAGCAGACCACCCGACAGAGCGGTCACTGAAGCTTTCTTT. Translation: CASRPPDRAVTEAFF.

The chain employs TRBV6-1 and TRBJ2-7; D is perhaps TRBD2 (6 bases). The CDR3 spans 15 residues. Germline assignment: CDR1 MNHNS and CDR2 SASEGT. V lost 5 bases and J lost 0, with 14 bases in between. The CDR3 nucleotides are TGTGCCAGCAGTTCCATCGGGGGTTTCTCCTACGAGCAGTACTTC. Its translation: CASSSIGGFSYEQYF.

V and J are TRBV5-1 and TRBJ1-5; D might be TRBD1 (6 bases). Germline lookup yields CDR1 SGHRS and CDR2 YFSETQ. V was cut by 0 bases and J by 0 bases, with 7 bases left in between. The CDR3 loop spans 15 amino acids. The CDR3, as DNA: TGCGCCAGCAGCTTGGGGACAGATAGCAATCAGCCCCAGCATTTT. Translated, it gives CASSLGTDSNQPQHF.

This chain uses TRBV6-1 with TRBJ2-3; no firm D call. V was trimmed by 8 bases and J by 2 bases, leaving 11 bases between them. The CDR3 totals 13 residues. Germline V gives CDR1 MNHNS, CDR2 SASEGT. The CDR3 loop is CASGRGHTDTQYF. The CDR3 bases are TGTGCCAGCGGCCGAGGCCACACAGATACGCAGTATTTT.

V and J are TRBV29-1 and TRBJ2-7, with TRBD1 identical over 9 bases. CDR3 length: 13 residues. Germline CDR1 and CDR2: SQVTM and ANQGSEA. V was clipped by 6 bases and J by 4 bases; unmatched bases: 7. In DNA, the CDR3 is TGCAGCGTACGCGGACAGGGGAGTTACGAGCAGTACTTC. It codes for CSVRGQGSYEQYF.

V gene TRBV19 combines with J gene TRBJ2-5; 14 bases map to TRBD2. The CDR3 is 15 residues long. The J segment lost 5 bases and the V segment lost 4 bases, leaving 3 bases of the junction unmatched. Germline CDR1 LNHDA, CDR2 SQIVND (reference sequence). The CDR3 nucleotides read TGTGCCAGTAGTAAGGGACTAGCGGGGGTCGAGACCCAGTACTTC. Residues: CASSKGLAGVETQYF.

This clone has a handful of counts. The V and J genes are TRBV2 and TRBJ1-2; D remains unclear. The CDR3 has 12 amino acids. V was trimmed by 2 bases and J by 4 bases, leaving 5 bases between them. The germline V gene has CDR1 SNHLY and CDR2 FYNNEI. The CDR3 DNA is TGTGCCAGCAGTGAACAAGCCTATGGCTACACCTTC. It translates to CASSEQAYGYTF.

This rearrangement joins TRBV2 to TRBJ1-5; D uncertain. V gave up 4 bases and J gave up 6 bases, with 4 bases separating them. This CDR3 region has 11 residues. Germline V gene sequence: CDR1 SNHLY, CDR2 FYNNEI. CDR3 region: CASSVGQPQHF. CDR3 nucleotide sequence: TGTGCCAGCAGTGTGGGTCAGCCCCAGCATTTT.

This chain connects TRBV18 to TRBJ2-7, with 10 bases aligning to TRBD1. The CDR3 covers 15 residues. Per germline, CDR1 KGHSH and CDR2 LQKENI. V dropped 5 bases and J dropped 0; count of bases not matched to a gene: 4. This chain's CDR3 is CASSTGTGVSYEQYF. CDR3 nucleotide sequence: TGTGCCAGCTCAACCGGGACAGGGGTCTCCTACGAGCAGTACTTC.

The chain links TRBV4-1 to TRBJ2-1; a weak D match, TRBD2 (5 bases). The CDR3 runs to 16 residues. V was shortened by 1 base and J by 3 bases, with 13 bases between the two germline ends. Germline V lookup: CDR1 MGHRA, CDR2 YSYEKL. The CDR3 nucleotides are TGCGCCAGCAGCCAAGGGGCGGGTGGTAACTACAATGAGCAGTTCTTC. Protein sequence: CASSQGAGGNYNEQFF.

The CDR3 protein is CASSLTGVREKLFF. The CDR3 DNA reads as TGCGCCAGCAGCTTGACAGGGGTCCGAGAAAAACTGTTTTTT. The V call is TRBV5-1, the J call TRBJ1-4; the match to TRBD1 covers 7 bases. Per the germline V gene, CDR1 is SGHRS and CDR2 is YFSETQ. Trimming at V came to 1 base and at J to 8 bases, leaving 5 bases not matched to a gene. The CDR3 sequence is 14 residues long.